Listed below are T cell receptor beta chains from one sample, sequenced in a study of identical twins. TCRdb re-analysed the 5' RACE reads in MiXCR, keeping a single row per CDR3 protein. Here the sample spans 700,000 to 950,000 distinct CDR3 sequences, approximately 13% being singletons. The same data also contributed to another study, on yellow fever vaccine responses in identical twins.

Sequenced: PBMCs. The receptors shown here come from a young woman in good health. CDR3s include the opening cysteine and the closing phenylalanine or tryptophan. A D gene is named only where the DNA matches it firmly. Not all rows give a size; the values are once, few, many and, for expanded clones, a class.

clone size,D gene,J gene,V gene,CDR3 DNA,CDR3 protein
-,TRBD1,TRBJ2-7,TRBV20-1,TGCAGTGCCGGACAGGGTACGGAGCAGTACTTC,CSAGQGTEQYF
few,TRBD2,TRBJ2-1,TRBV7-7,TGTGCCAGCAGCCGTGACTTCAGCGGGAGCTCCTACAATGAGCAGTTCTTC,CASSRDFSGSSYNEQFF
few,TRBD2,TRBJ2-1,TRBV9,TGTGCCAGCAGCCCTCCCCGACTAGCGGGAGGGGTTGAGCAGTTCTTC,CASSPPRLAGGVEQFF
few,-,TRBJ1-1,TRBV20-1,TGCAGTGCGGCTGGGGCCGGGACGAACACTGAAGCTTTCTTT,CSAAGAGTNTEAFF
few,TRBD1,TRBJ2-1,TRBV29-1,TGCAGCGTTCGACAGGGGGGGTACAATGAGCAGTTCTTC,CSVRQGGYNEQFF
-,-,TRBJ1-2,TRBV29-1,TGCAGCGTTGATCAGGGCTATGGCTACACCTTC,CSVDQGYGYTF
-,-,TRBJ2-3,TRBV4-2,TGTGCCAGCAGCCAAGAGGGGGGATCAACAGATACGCAGTATTTT,CASSQEGGSTDTQYF
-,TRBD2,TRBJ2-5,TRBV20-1,TGCAGTGCTAGGCTAGCGGGGTGTGTTGACGCTCAAGAGACCCAGTACTTC,CSARLAGCVDAQETQYF
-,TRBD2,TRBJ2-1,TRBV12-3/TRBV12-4,TGTGCCAGCAGCCGGACCAAGACTAGCGGGATTTACAATGAGCAGTTCTTC,CASSRTKTSGIYNEQFF
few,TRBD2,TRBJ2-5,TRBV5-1,TGCGCCAGCAGCTTTAGCGGGGGGCTATACCAAGAGACCCAGTACTTC,CASSFSGGLYQETQYF
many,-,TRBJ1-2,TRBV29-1,TGCAGCGTTGAACGTATTGCCCGAGAGGGGGATGGCTACACCTTC,CSVERIAREGDGYTF
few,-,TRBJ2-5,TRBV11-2,TGTGCCAGCAGGCAACTTAGGCAAGAGACCCAGTACTTC,CASRQLRQETQYF
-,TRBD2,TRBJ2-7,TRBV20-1,TGCTGCGCGGCCCCGGGACTAGCGGGTGACTCCTACGAGCAGTACTTC,CCAAPGLAGDSYEQYF
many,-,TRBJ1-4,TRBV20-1,TGCAGTGCCGATGAAGGGGATCAAGAAAAACTGTTTTTT,CSADEGDQEKLFF
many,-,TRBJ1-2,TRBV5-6,TGTGCCAGCAGCTTGTTGTCAGGGGATGGCTACACCTTC,CASSLLSGDGYTF
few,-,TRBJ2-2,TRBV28,TGTGCCAGCACTCGGGGCGGGATAACCGGGGAGCTGTTTTTT,CASTRGGITGELFF
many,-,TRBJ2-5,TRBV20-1,TGCAGTGCCGTAGAATGGGGTGAGACCCAGTACTTC,CSAVEWGETQYF
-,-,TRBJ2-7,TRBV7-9,TGTGCCAGCAGCTTTACGGGACGGTCAACCTACGAGCAGTACTTC,CASSFTGRSTYEQYF
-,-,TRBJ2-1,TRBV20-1,TGCAGTGCTAGAGTGAACTTTGGGAGGGGGATCTACAATGAGCAGTTCTTC,CSARVNFGRGIYNEQFF
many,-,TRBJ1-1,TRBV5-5,TGTGCCAGCAGCTTGGGGGTGGACGGCACTGAAGCTTTCTTT,CASSLGVDGTEAFF
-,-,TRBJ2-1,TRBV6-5,TGTGCCAGCAGTTACGGAGACACCTACAATGAGCAGTTCTTC,CASSYGDTYNEQFF
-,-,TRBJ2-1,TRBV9,TGTGCCAGCAGCGTAAGGCCGAGTGGGGGCCAGACCTACAATGAGCAGTTCTTC,CASSVRPSGGQTYNEQFF